These T cell receptor beta chains were read from a single sample in a study of cytomegalovirus exposure and HLA in healthy donors. Profiling relied on immunoSEQ multiplex PCR, and the TCRdb table lists in-frame clones only, not all of them. The table shows 100,000 to 150,000 clones, with more than 80% occurring only once. Sequenced: PBMCs. The source of these receptors is a man aged 25-40 years in good health and CMV-seropositive. CDR3s include the opening cysteine and the closing phenylalanine or tryptophan. The D gene is left open where the match is weak. Some rows mark clone size as missing; the rest say once, few, many or name a class of expanded clone.

D,V,size,J,DNA,CDR3
.,TRBV10-2,.,TRBJ2-7,TGCGCCAGCAGTGAGTCGCGCCTAGCGAGGCCCGAGCAGTACTTT,CASSESRLARPEQYF
.,TRBV27,.,TRBJ1-2,TGTAAACCGGGACAAGGGCTGGATGGCTACACCTTC,CKPGQGLDGYTF
TRBD1,TRBV7-9,.,TRBJ2-5,TGTGCCAGCAGACAGGGACAGGGGCGTCAAGAGACCCAGTACTTC,CASRQGQGRQETQYF
.,TRBV5-1,.,TRBJ2-2,TGCGCCAGCAGCTTTAAGGTTGGGGCCCCGAACACCGGGGAGCTGTTTTTT,CASSFKVGAPNTGELFF
TRBD1,TRBV6-6,few,TRBJ1-1,TGTGCCAGCAGTTACGGGACAGGGACTGAAAACACTGAAGCTTTCTTT,CASSYGTGTENTEAFF
.,TRBV30,.,TRBJ2-2,TGTGCCTGGAGTGTACAGGGAAACGGGGAGCTGTTTTTT,CAWSVQGNGELFF
.,TRBV6-5,.,TRBJ2-2,TGTGCCAGCAGTTCAACGCCGGGGAGAAACACCGGGGAGCTGTTTTTT,CASSSTPGRNTGELFF
.,TRBV2,.,TRBJ2-2,TGTGCCAGCAGTGTCTGGCAGGGCGGAACCGGGGAGCTGTTTTTT,CASSVWQGGTGELFF
.,TRBV2,few,TRBJ2-1,TGTGCCAGCAGCCAGACTAGTCGATTCGATGAGCAGTTCTTC,CASSQTSRFDEQFF
TRBD2,TRBV6-1,.,TRBJ2-5,TGTGCCAGCAGTGGGCGGACTAGCGGGGGCCCAGAGACCCAGTACTTC,CASSGRTSGGPETQYF
.,TRBV19,once,TRBJ2-7,TGTGCCAGTAGTACCCTACGGACAGTAGGCGAGCAGTACTTC,CASSTLRTVGEQYF
TRBD1,TRBV10-3,once,TRBJ1-1,TGTGCCGCCTCAGGGGGAAACACTGAAGCTTTCTTT,CAASGGNTEAFF
.,TRBV5-1,.,TRBJ1-1,TGCGCCAGCAGCAGTGGAGCGAGGGCGGGCACTGAAGCTTTCTTT,CASSSGARAGTEAFF
.,TRBV2,.,TRBJ1-6,TGTGCCAGCAGGGATGACGCGGGCCGGTTCCACTTT,CASRDDAGRFHF
TRBD2,TRBV2,.,TRBJ2-4,TGTGCCAGCAGTGAACGGCCTAGTAGCGGGGGGCCCCCCAAAAACATTCAGTACTTC,CASSERPSSGGPPKNIQYF
TRBD1,TRBV19,.,TRBJ1-1,TGTGCCAGTAGCCGGTACGGGGGACAGTTTGAAGCTTTCTTT,CASSRYGGQFEAFF
.,TRBV30,.,TRBJ2-2,TGTGCCTGGAGTGTAAGGGGCGGGAACACCGGGGAGCTGTTTTTT,CAWSVRGGNTGELFF
.,TRBV29-1,.,TRBJ2-7,TGCAGCGTTGGTAGGGGGAGAACCTACGAGCAGTACTTC,CSVGRGRTYEQYF
TRBD2,TRBV4-2,.,TRBJ2-1,TGTGCCAGCAGCCAAATGAGCGGGGGGGAATACAATGAGCAGTTCTTC,CASSQMSGGEYNEQFF
.,TRBV4-1,few,TRBJ1-1,TGCGCCAGCAGCCGCGGGTTGAGGAGATCGTCTATGAACACTGAAGCTTTCTTT,CASSRGLRRSSMNTEAFF